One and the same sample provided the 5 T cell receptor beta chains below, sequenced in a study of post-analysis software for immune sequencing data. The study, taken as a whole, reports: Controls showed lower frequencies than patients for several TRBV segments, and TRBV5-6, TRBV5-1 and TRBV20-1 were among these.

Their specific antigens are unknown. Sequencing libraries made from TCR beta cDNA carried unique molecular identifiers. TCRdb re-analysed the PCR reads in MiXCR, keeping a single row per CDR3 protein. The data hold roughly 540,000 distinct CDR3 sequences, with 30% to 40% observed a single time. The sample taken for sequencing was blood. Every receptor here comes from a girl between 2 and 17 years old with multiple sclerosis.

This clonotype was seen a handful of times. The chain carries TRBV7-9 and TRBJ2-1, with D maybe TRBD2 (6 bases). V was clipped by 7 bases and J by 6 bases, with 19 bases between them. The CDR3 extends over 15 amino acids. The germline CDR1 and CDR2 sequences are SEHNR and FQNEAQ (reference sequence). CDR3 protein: CASIPSSGDLNEQFF. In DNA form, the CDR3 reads TGTGCCAGCATCCCCTCATCGGGGGACCTCAATGAGCAGTTCTTC.

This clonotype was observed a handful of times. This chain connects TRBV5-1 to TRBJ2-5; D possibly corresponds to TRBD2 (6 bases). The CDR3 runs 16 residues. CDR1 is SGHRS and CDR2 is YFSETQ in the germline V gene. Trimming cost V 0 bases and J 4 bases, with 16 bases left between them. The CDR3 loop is CASSLANGEAGETQYF. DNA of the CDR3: TGCGCCAGCAGCTTGGCCAACGGGGAGGCCGGAGAGACCCAGTACTTC.

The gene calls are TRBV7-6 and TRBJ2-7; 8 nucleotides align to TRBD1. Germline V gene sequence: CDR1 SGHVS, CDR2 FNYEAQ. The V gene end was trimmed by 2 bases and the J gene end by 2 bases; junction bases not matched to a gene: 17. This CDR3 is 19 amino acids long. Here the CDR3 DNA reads TGTGCCAGCAGCTTATCCCCTGGACAGGGTAGGTTAGCCGCCTACGAGCAGTACTTC. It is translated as CASSLSPGQGRLAAYEQYF.

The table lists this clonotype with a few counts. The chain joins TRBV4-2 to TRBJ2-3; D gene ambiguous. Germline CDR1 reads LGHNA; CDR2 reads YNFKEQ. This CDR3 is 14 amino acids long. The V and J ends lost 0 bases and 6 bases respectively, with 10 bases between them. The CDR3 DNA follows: TGTGCCAGCAGCCAAGAAGGGTCAGCGGATACGCAGTATTTT. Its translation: CASSQEGSADTQYF.

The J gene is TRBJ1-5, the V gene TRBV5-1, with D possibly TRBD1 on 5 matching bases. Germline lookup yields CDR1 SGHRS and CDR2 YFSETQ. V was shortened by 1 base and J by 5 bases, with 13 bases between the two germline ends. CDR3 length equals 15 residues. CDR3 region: CASSLLAGRDQPQHF. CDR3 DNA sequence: TGCGCCAGCAGCTTGCTTGCAGGGAGGGATCAGCCCCAGCATTTT.